Below are 21 T cell receptor beta chains sequenced from a single sample in a study of immune evolution from preneoplasia to lung adenocarcinoma. Clones were sequenced by immunoSEQ multiplex PCR, and TCRdb holds only the in-frame ones, with some missing. The sample has 9,500 to 15,000 clones, more than 75% seen once; the top ten hold 3.8%. Specimen: FFPE tissue from an adenomatous hyperplasia lung lesion. Subset described: atypical adenomatous hyperplasia (AAH), lung preneoplasia. These receptors were obtained from a person aged 50 or older with lung adenocarcinoma.

The genes are TRBV18 and TRBJ1-1, with TRBD1 matching over 10 bases. CDR1 is KGHSH, CDR2 LQKENI, per germline. The CDR3 spans 14 residues. V lost 3 bases, J lost 8 bases, and 6 bases stayed unmatched. CDR3 sequence (DNA): TGTGCCAGCTCACCCTTGGACAGGGGGACCGAAGCTTTCTTT. Protein product: CASSPLDRGTEAFF.

The J gene is TRBJ1-2, the V gene TRBV7-8, with D possibly matching TRBD1 (6 bases). The CDR3 consists of 13 residues. Trimming stripped 5 bases from V and 6 bases from J, with 13 bases between. Germline CDR1 reads SGHVS; CDR2 reads FQNEAQ. This chain's CDR3 is CASSQDSWDGYTF. The CDR3 DNA follows: TGTGCCAGCAGCCAGGACAGTTGGGATGGCTACACCTTC.

V is TRBV5-1 and J is TRBJ2-7, with D perhaps matching TRBD2 (6 bases). The CDR3 length is 17 residues. The V end lost 4 bases, the J end lost 3 bases, and 23 bases lay between the germline ends. Germline V gene lookup returns CDR1 SGHRS and CDR2 YFSETQ. The CDR3, as DNA: TGCGCCAGCAGCCCGCTACCGGGGGATGGGTACGTCTACGAGCAGTACTTC. Translated, it gives CASSPLPGDGYVYEQYF.

The chain links TRBV6-5 to TRBJ2-2; 8 bases align to TRBD1. V dropped 5 bases and J dropped 5; count of bases not matched to a gene: 4. Germline CDR1 is MNHEY and CDR2 is SVGAGI. The CDR3 runs to 14 residues. CDR3: CASSRDRRTGELFF. The CDR3 DNA reads TGTGCCAGCAGTCGGGACAGGCGGACCGGGGAGCTGTTTTTT.

This CDR3 reads CASSTRGVNQETQYF. In nucleotides, the CDR3 is TGTGCCAGCAGCACACGAGGGGTTAACCAAGAGACCCAGTACTTC. The genes are TRBV9 and TRBJ2-5; D tentatively fits TRBD1 or TRBD2 (5 bases each). This CDR3 comprises 15 residues. V lost 4 bases and J lost 0, with 13 bases in between. Per germline, CDR1 SGDLS and CDR2 YYNGEE.

The gene calls are TRBV6-1 and TRBJ1-1, with D possibly matching TRBD1 (6 bases). V was shortened by 1 base and J by 4 bases, with 13 bases between the two germline ends. CDR1 is MNHNS and CDR2 is SASEGT in the germline V gene. This CDR3 comprises 15 residues. CDR3 DNA: TGTGCCAGCAGTGAAGAGTTTGGACAGCTCACTGAAGCTTTCTTT. It translates to CASSEEFGQLTEAFF.

The chain combines TRBV5-1 with TRBJ1-2; D is ambiguous. V dropped 0 bases and J dropped 6 bases, with 9 bases sitting between them. The CDR3 has 13 residues. Germline loops: CDR1 SGHRS, CDR2 YFSETQ. The CDR3 region is CASSLEVSNGYTF. The CDR3, as DNA: TGCGCCAGCAGCTTGGAAGTTTCGAATGGCTACACCTTC.

The chain has TRBV18 and TRBJ2-1; 9 nucleotides align to TRBD1. Germline V gene data show CDR1 as KGHSH and CDR2 as LQKENI. This CDR3 contains 21 residues. The junction had 20 bases not matched to a gene; V was cut back by 3 bases and J by 2 bases. For the CDR3, the DNA is TGTGCCAGCTCACCCCCCCGGACAGGGGCTAGCGTGCCCCGGGCCTACAATGAGCAGTTCTTC. Residues: CASSPPRTGASVPRAYNEQFF.

This chain joins TRBV10-3 and TRBJ2-3; D is undetermined. V lost 5 bases, J lost 0 bases, and 6 bases lay in between. The CDR3 consists of 13 residues. Germline-derived CDR1 and CDR2 are ENHRY and SYGVKD. The CDR3 bases are TGTGCCATCAGTTTGACTAGCACAGATACGCAGTATTTT. This sequence encodes CAISLTSTDTQYF.

This CDR3 is CAYKSDPYNEQFF. Written as DNA, the CDR3 is TGTGCCTACAAGTCCGATCCCTACAATGAGCAGTTCTTC. The chain uses TRBV30 and TRBJ2-1; D gene ambiguous. CDR3 length equals 13 residues. In germline, CDR1 is GTSNPN, CDR2 SVGIG (reference sequence). V shed 7 bases and J shed 2 bases, with 12 bases lying between them.

This chain uses TRBV29-1 with TRBJ2-5, with TRBD2 as a possible D gene (5 bases). The tail of the sequence fits TRBJ2-7 better, so the J call may be wrong. This CDR3 spans 14 amino acids. Looked up from germline, CDR1 is SQVTM and CDR2 is ANQGSEA. This chain's CDR3 is CSVKLRAGSYEQYF. The CDR3 DNA reads TGCAGCGTTAAATTGAGGGCCGGCTCCTACGAGCAGTACTTC.

Points on this clone: The sample contains more than one DNA sequence encoding this CDR3. V is TRBV11-1 and J is TRBJ2-2, with 11 positions matching TRBD2. Germline CDR1 and CDR2: SGHAT and FQDESV (reference sequence). V lost 6 bases and J lost 7; bases outside the gene matches: 13. CDR3 length equals 17 residues. CDR3 residues: CASRPTSGSLRDGELFF. The CDR3, as DNA: TGTGCCAGCAGGCCTACTAGCGGGAGTTTAAGGGACGGGGAGCTGTTTTTT.

V usage is TRBV5-1 and J usage is TRBJ2-3; 10 bases agree with TRBD1. CDR1 and CDR2 (germline): SGHRS, YFSETQ. J gave up 5 bases and V 4 bases, and 7 bases lay outside the gene matches. The CDR3 covers 15 residues. The DNA for the CDR3 is TGCGCCAGCAGCACCGGACAGGGGGGGGGAGATACGCAGTATTTT. It yields the protein CASSTGQGGGDTQYF.

The V gene is TRBV27, the J gene TRBJ2-7, with TRBD2 as a possible D gene (6 bases). The CDR3 totals 17 residues. The germline V and J ends were trimmed by 2 bases and 2 bases, with 19 bases remaining between them. The germline gives CDR1 MNHEY, CDR2 SMNVEV (reference sequence). The CDR3 region is CASSLRGGFAVPYEQYF. CDR3 bases: TGTGCCAGCAGTTTACGGGGAGGTTTTGCGGTCCCCTACGAGCAGTACTTC.

About this clone: Other nucleotide sequences from this sample produce the same CDR3. The V gene is TRBV11-1, the J gene TRBJ2-2, with 8 bases lining up with TRBD2. V shed 6 bases and J 7 bases; nucleotides not matched to a gene: 16. The CDR3 consists of 17 residues. Germline values: CDR1 SGHAT, CDR2 FQDESV (reference sequence). The CDR3 region has the DNA TGTGCCAGCAGGCCTACTAGCGGAAGTTTAAGGGACGGGGAGCTGTTTTTT. Its translation is CASRPTSGSLRDGELFF.

V gene TRBV29-1 combines with J gene TRBJ1-1; possible D gene TRBD1, 5 bases. The V gene's germline CDR1 is SQVTM and CDR2 ANQGSEA. Trimming shortened V by 2 bases and J by 1 base, and 8 bases separated the two germline ends. The length of the CDR3 is 13 residues. The CDR3 loop reads CSVEPGTNTEAFF. The CDR3 DNA sequence: TGCAGCGTTGAACCAGGGACGAACACTGAAGCTTTCTTT. Based on the CDR3 plus reference TRBV29-1 and TRBJ1-1, the full variable domain is SAVISQKPSRDICQRGTSLTIQCQVDSQVTMMFWYRQQPGQSLTLIATANQGSEATYESGFVIDKFPISRPNLTFSTLTVSNMSPEDSSIYLCSVEPGTNTEAFFGQGTRLTVV.

V is TRBV30 and J is TRBJ2-1; 8 bases agree with TRBD2. The length of the CDR3 is 12 residues. With V trimmed by 3 bases and J by 15 bases, 10 bases remained unmatched. Germline lookup yields CDR1 GTSNPN and CDR2 SVGIG (reference sequence). Here the CDR3 reads CAWSQGTRALFF. The CDR3 nucleotides are TGTGCCTGGAGCCAAGGGACTAGGGCTTTGTTCTTC.

V gene TRBV18 combines with J gene TRBJ2-6; D not resolved. The CDR3 runs to 18 residues. Germline loops: CDR1 KGHSH, CDR2 LQKENI. V was shortened by 2 bases and J by 0 bases, with 14 bases between the two germline ends. The CDR3, as DNA: TGTGCCAGCTCACCAGCTTTCGGCAAGACCTCTGGGGCCAACGTCCTGACTTTC. Encoded protein: CASSPAFGKTSGANVLTF.

The CDR3 DNA sequence: TGTGCCAGCAGTTACTCGGTAGTAGAGACCCAGTACTTC. Translation gives CASSYSVVETQYF. The chain uses TRBV6-5 and TRBJ2-5; D not certain. V lost 0 bases and J 4 bases, leaving 6 bases between the germline ends. Looked up from germline, CDR1 is MNHEY and CDR2 is SVGAGI. The CDR3 is 13 residues long.

J is TRBJ2-7 and V is TRBV28, with 9 bases fitting TRBD2. Per the germline V gene, CDR1 is MDHEN and CDR2 is SYDVKM. CDR3 length equals 15 residues. V trimming: 8 bases; J trimming: 1 base; junction bases outside the gene matches: 9. This CDR3 reads CASSRREGGSYEQYF. CDR3 sequence (DNA): TGTGCCAGCTCAAGGCGGGAGGGCGGATCCTACGAGCAGTACTTC.

The rearrangement links TRBV18 to TRBJ1-1, with a tentative D call TRBD1 (5 bases). The V and J ends lost 0 bases and 7 bases respectively, with 12 bases between them. CDR3 size: 14 residues. Germline assignment: CDR1 KGHSH and CDR2 LQKENI. CDR3 bases: TGTGCCAGCTCACCACCTGCAGGGACCTTTGAAGCTTTCTTT. This translates into CASSPPAGTFEAFF.